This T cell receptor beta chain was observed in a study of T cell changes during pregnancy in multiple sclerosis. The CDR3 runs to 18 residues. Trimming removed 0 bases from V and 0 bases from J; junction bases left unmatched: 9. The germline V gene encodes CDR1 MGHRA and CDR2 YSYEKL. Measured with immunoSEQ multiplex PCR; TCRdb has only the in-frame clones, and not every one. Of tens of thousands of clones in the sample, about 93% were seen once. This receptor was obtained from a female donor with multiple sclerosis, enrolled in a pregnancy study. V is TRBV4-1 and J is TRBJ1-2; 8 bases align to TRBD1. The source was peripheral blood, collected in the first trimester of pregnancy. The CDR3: CASSQDRTGGRTNYGYTF. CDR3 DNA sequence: TGCGCCAGCAGCCAAGATCGAACAGGGGGACGTACTAACTATGGCTACACCTTC.